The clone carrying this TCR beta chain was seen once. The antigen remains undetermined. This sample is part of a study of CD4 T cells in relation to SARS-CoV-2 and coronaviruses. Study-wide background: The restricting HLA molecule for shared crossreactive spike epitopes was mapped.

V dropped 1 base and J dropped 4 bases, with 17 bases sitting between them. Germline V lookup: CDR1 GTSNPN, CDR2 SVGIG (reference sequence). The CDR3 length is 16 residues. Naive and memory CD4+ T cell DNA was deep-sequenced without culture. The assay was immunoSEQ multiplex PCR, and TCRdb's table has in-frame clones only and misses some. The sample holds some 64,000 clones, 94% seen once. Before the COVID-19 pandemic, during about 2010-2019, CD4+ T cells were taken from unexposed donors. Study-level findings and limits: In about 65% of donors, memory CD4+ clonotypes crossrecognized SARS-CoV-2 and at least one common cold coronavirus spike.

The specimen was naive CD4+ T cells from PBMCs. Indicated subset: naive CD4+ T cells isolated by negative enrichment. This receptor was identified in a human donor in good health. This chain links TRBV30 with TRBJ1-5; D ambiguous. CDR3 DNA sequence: TGTGCCTGGAGTGACCGGGCCTCACGAAGGAATCAGCCCCAGCATTTT. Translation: CAWSDRASRRNQPQHF.